This TCR beta chain was found in a study of cytomegalovirus exposure and HLA in healthy donors. General study findings and limits: Rare sequences made up most TCRs, while some public TCRs were found in many donors. Published work reported that the classifier diagnosed cytomegalovirus status with high specificity and sensitivity.

Germline CDR1 SGHRS, CDR2 YFSETQ. Trimming shortened V by 0 bases and J by 2 bases, and 8 bases separated the two germline ends. The CDR3 consists of 15 residues. It was with 60 Vbeta and 13 Jbeta primers that the PCR ran. Data came from immunoSEQ multiplex PCR; TCRdb stores just in-frame clones and leaves some out. Among 150,000 to 200,000 clones, 60% to 80% were seen once, and the ten largest hold roughly 2.6%. To note about this clone: The target antigen is unknown.

Sequences were obtained from PBMCs. The source of this sequence is a woman aged 40 to 50 in good health and CMV-seropositive. The rearrangement joins TRBV5-1 to TRBJ2-2, with D unresolved. Written as DNA, the CDR3 is TGCGCCAGCAGCTTGGACAGTGTTAACACCGGGGAGCTGTTTTTT. Translating gives CASSLDSVNTGELFF.